Ten or more counts support the clone carrying this T cell receptor (beta chain). The antigen is undetermined. TCR beta CDR3 region amplification was performed from RNA transcripts. HTBI primers were employed in a first-round RT-PCR of the TCR CDR3. TCRdb re-called the multiplex PCR reads with MiXCR, one entry per CDR3 protein. This table has about 380,000 distinct CDR3 sequences, around 20% appearing once. This sample was taken from a study of T cells in Graves' hyperthyroidism and ophthalmopathy. Study results and limitations: Classification by a 13 V-J model distinguished ophthalmopathy from stable hyperthyroidism. Onset of ophthalmopathy came a median roughly 6.9 months after the model predicted it.

Exclusion followed for patients with uncontrolled infection, other autoimmune disease, pregnancy or lactation. Thyroid ultrasound and orbital computed tomography, with clinical symptoms and serum thyroxine and TRAb, informed diagnoses. Germline lookup yields CDR1 SGHVS and CDR2 FQNEAQ. The CDR3 runs 13 residues. V was cut by 1 base and J by 2 bases, with 5 bases left in between. This receptor was obtained from a man younger than 30 with Graves' ophthalmopathy. The rearrangement links TRBV7-8 to TRBJ2-5; unclear D gene. The material sequenced was blood. CDR3 in DNA: TGTGCCAGCAGCTTAGTAATTCAAGAGACCCAGTACTTC. Its protein product is CASSLVIQETQYF.